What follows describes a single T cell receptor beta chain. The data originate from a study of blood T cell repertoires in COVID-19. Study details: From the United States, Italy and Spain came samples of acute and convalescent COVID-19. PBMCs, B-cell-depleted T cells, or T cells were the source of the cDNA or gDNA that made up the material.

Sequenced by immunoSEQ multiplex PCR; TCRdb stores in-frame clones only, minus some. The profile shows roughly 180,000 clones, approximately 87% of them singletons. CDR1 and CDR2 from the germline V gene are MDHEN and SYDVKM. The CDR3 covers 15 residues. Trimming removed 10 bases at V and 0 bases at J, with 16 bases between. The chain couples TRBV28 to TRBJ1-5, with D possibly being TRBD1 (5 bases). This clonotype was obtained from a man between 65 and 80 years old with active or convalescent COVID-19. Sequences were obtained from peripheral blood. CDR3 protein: CATYRQRSSNQPQHF. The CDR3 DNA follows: TGTGCCACCTACCGACAGAGATCTAGCAATCAGCCCCAGCATTTT.